Below are 17 T cell receptor beta chains sequenced from a single sample in a study of T cell responses to AZD1222 COVID-19 vaccine. Profiled with immunoSEQ multiplex PCR; TCRdb holds only in-frame clones, not every one. The data hold fewer than 130,000 clones, with 70% to 90% observed a single time. The sequences come from peripheral blood, collected 28 days after the second AZD1222 dose. The receptors were sampled from an adult who received the AZD1222 COVID-19 vaccine.

The DNA for the CDR3 is TGCACCAGCAGCCAAGTAGTGGACAGGGTCTCTGGAAACACCATATATTTT. This sequence encodes CTSSQVVDRVSGNTIYF. The chain carries TRBV1 and TRBJ1-3; the table's TRBD1 call for D was not verified on the DNA. TRBV1 is annotated as a pseudogene. The CDR3 contains 17 residues.

The CDR3 protein is CASSPQLTVNYGYTF. The CDR3 DNA sequence: TGTGCCAGCAGTCCCCAGTTGACAGTTAACTATGGCTACACCTTC. The chain links TRBV28 to TRBJ1-2, with TRBD1 as a possible D gene (5 bases). The germline V gene has CDR1 MDHEN and CDR2 SYDVKM. Between the trimmed V and J ends, which lost 5 bases and 1 base, there was a span of 14 bases. This CDR3 is 15 amino acids long.

The count of this clone is one. The chain joins TRBV6-5 to TRBJ2-7; D gene ambiguous. The V end lost 6 bases, the J end lost 2 bases, and 14 bases lay between the germline ends. The CDR3 contains 14 residues. From germline, CDR1 is MNHEY and CDR2 SVGAGI. DNA for the CDR3: TGTGCCAGCAGCCCCGCGAAGGCTCCCTACGAGCAGTACTTC. This encodes CASSPAKAPYEQYF.

The chain links TRBV29-1 to TRBJ1-1; 10 bases align to TRBD1. The V gene end was trimmed by 7 bases and the J gene end by 7 bases; junction bases not matched to a gene: 3. The CDR3 has 11 residues. From germline, CDR1 is SQVTM and CDR2 ANQGSEA. CDR3 in amino acids: CSARTGGEAFF. The CDR3 nucleotides are TGCAGCGCCCGGACAGGGGGTGAAGCTTTCTTT.

The gene calls are TRBV9 and TRBJ1-3; TRBD1 aligns across 9 bases. CDR1 and CDR2 (germline): SGDLS, YYNGEE. CDR3 length equals 14 residues. The junction had 2 bases not matched to a gene; V was cut back by 3 bases and J by 4 bases. CDR3 DNA: TGTGCCAGCAGCGCGGGACAGGGCGGAAACACCATATATTTT. Encoded protein: CASSAGQGGNTIYF.

The gene calls are TRBV7-2 and TRBJ1-1; D uncertain. This CDR3 region has 12 residues. V shed 2 bases and J shed 4 bases, with 5 bases lying between them. From germline, CDR1 is SGHTA and CDR2 FQGNSA. The CDR3 DNA sequence: TGTGCCAGCAGCTTAACATTCACTGAAGCTTTCTTT. Protein product: CASSLTFTEAFF.

This chain joins TRBV30 and TRBJ1-4; TRBD1 aligns across 9 bases. J gave up 5 bases and V 8 bases, and 9 bases lay outside the gene matches. The length of the CDR3 is 14 residues. Germline V gene lookup returns CDR1 GTSNPN and CDR2 SVGIG (reference sequence). The CDR3, as DNA: TGTGCCCGGACAGGGGAAAGTTCGAATGAAAAACTGTTTTTT. As protein: CARTGESSNEKLFF.

The J gene is TRBJ1-1, the V gene TRBV7-2; 10 bases are a match to TRBD1. J gave up 1 base and V 4 bases, and 3 bases lay outside the gene matches. Germline assignment: CDR1 SGHTA and CDR2 FQGNSA. The CDR3 totals 15 residues. The CDR3: CASSSTGGGNTEAFF. The DNA for the CDR3 is TGTGCCAGCAGCTCGACAGGGGGCGGGAACACTGAAGCTTTCTTT.

This rearrangement joins TRBV10-3 to TRBJ2-1; D may correspond to TRBD1 or TRBD2 (5 bases each). The germline V gene has CDR1 ENHRY and CDR2 SYGVKD. The CDR3 sequence is 16 residues long. V lost 6 bases to trimming and J lost 5 bases, with 20 bases between them. This CDR3 reads CAIRAQRDPSNNEQFF. The CDR3 DNA reads as TGTGCCATCAGAGCCCAACGGGACCCATCTAACAATGAGCAGTTCTTC.

The chain is built from TRBV5-6 and TRBJ1-6; 9 nucleotides agree with TRBD1. The J segment lost 8 bases and the V segment lost 4 bases, leaving 10 bases of the junction unmatched. CDR3 length: 16 amino acids. Per germline, CDR1 SGHDT and CDR2 YYEEEE. The CDR3 sequence is CASSIQGAISYSPLHF. CDR3 DNA: TGTGCCAGCAGCATACAGGGGGCGATTTCTTATTCACCCCTCCACTTT.

The chain carries TRBV28 and TRBJ1-5, with D unresolved. CDR3 length equals 15 residues. Trimming stripped 6 bases from V and 0 bases from J, with 12 bases between. The germline gives CDR1 MDHEN, CDR2 SYDVKM. The CDR3 sequence is CASRPPGYSNQPQHF. The CDR3 DNA reads as TGTGCCAGCAGGCCTCCGGGTTATAGCAATCAGCCCCAGCATTTT.

This rearrangement joins TRBV6-5 to TRBJ2-7; 9 nucleotides align to TRBD2. The V gene's germline CDR1 is MNHEY and CDR2 SVGAGI. This CDR3 is built from 15 residues. Germline trimming cut 4 bases from V and 1 base from J; bases unmatched to any gene: 5. Written as DNA, the CDR3 is TGTGCCAGCAGTTTAACTAGCGGGCTATCCTACGAGCAGTACTTC. It codes for CASSLTSGLSYEQYF.

This clone has a handful of counts. V usage is TRBV10-3 and J usage is TRBJ1-1; weak D call: TRBD1 (6 bases). Trimming removed 0 bases at V and 4 bases at J, with 12 bases between. The CDR3 covers 15 residues. Germline CDR1 reads ENHRY; CDR2 reads SYGVKD. CDR3 in amino acids: CAISESRGPSTEAFF. CDR3 DNA sequence: TGTGCCATCAGTGAGTCCAGGGGACCGAGCACTGAAGCTTTCTTT.

The V call is TRBV27, the J call TRBJ2-7, with D tentatively TRBD1 (5 bases). Trimming cost V 5 bases and J 0 bases, with 11 bases left between them. The CDR3 loop spans 14 amino acids. Germline V lookup: CDR1 MNHEY, CDR2 SMNVEV (reference sequence). This CDR3 is CASSHRQSSYEQYF. Here the CDR3 DNA reads TGTGCCAGCAGTCATAGACAGAGCTCCTACGAGCAGTACTTC.

The rearrangement joins TRBV2 to TRBJ1-2, with D possibly TRBD1 on 5 matching bases. CDR3 length: 14 residues. With 3 bases removed from V and 8 bases from J, the gap between germline ends came to 16 bases. Germline CDR1 SNHLY, CDR2 FYNNEI. CDR3 nucleotides: TGTGCCAGCAGTGATGGCAGGGCGGTACGGGGCTACACCTTC. This sequence encodes CASSDGRAVRGYTF.

As DNA, the CDR3 is TGTGCCAGCAGCTTAGGGTCGGGATATAGCAATCAGCCCCAGCATTTT. The encoded protein is CASSLGSGYSNQPQHF. This chain links TRBV11-2 with TRBJ1-5; no reliable D call. The CDR3 runs to 16 residues. The V gene lost 1 base and the J gene lost 0 bases, with 10 bases spanning the gap. Germline CDR1 SGHAT, CDR2 FQNNGV.

The chain carries TRBV20-1 and TRBJ1-1; a weak D match, TRBD1 (5 bases). This CDR3 region has 10 residues. Per germline, CDR1 DFQATT and CDR2 SNEGSKA (reference sequence). The CDR3, as DNA: TGCAGGATAGAGGGGATCCAAGCTTTCTTT. This codes for CRIEGIQAFF.